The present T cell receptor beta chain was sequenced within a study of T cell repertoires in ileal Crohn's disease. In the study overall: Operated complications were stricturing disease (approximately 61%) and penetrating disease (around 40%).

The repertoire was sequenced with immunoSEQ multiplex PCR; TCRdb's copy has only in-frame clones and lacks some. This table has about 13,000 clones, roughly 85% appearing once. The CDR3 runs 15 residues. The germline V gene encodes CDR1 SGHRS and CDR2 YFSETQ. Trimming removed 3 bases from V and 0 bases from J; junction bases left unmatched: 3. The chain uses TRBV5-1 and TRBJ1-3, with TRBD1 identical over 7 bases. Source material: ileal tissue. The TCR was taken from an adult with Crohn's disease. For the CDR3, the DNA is TGCGCCAGCAGCTCGGACAGGCACTCTGGAAACACCATATATTTT. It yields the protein CASSSDRHSGNTIYF.